This T cell receptor (beta chain) originates from a study of blood T cells in healthy people across ages. With 0 bases clipped from V and 2 bases from J, the junction kept 1 base outside the gene matches. Germline loops: CDR1 SQVTM, CDR2 ANQGSEA. The CDR3 sequence is 15 residues long. Through a sample-barcoded 5' primer and a J-beta primer mix, a second PCR was run for roughly 6 to 11 cycles. TCRdb re-derived calls from the 5' RACE reads in MiXCR, one entry per CDR3 protein. The sample includes roughly 900,000 distinct CDR3 sequences, around 48% of them seen just once. This clonotype was observed a handful of times. Isolated PBMCs totaled at least 6.5 million in each sample.

The chain carries TRBV29-1 and TRBJ2-1, with 10 bases fitting TRBD2. The receptor was derived from a man aged 25-45 years in good health. The sample was blood. The CDR3 reads CSVEDLAGAYNEQFF. The CDR3 DNA is TGCAGCGTTGAAGACCTAGCGGGGGCCTACAATGAGCAGTTCTTC.